The present T cell receptor beta chain was sequenced within a study of radiotherapy plus CTLA-4 blockade in lung cancer. V lost 0 bases and J lost 2, with 5 bases in between. Germline CDR1 SGHRS, CDR2 YFSETQ. This CDR3 region has 13 residues. Patients had chemo-refractory metastatic non-small-cell lung cancer and received focal radiation plus CTLA-4 blockade that used ipilimumab. In regard to this clone: What it recognizes is unknown. Other DNA sequences from this sample encode an identical CDR3 as well.

Study-wide results and caveats: Following radiotherapy plus ipilimumab, tumor-derived TCR clones expanded in the blood.

The assay was immunoSEQ multiplex PCR, and TCRdb's table has in-frame clones only and misses some. Counted here are 85,000 to 100,000 clones, about three quarters occurring once; the ten biggest clones make up about 14%. The sequenced sample was peripheral blood, obtained from a patient treated with radiotherapy plus ipilimumab. J is TRBJ1-2 and V is TRBV5-1; D is unresolved. The clonotype was recovered from a human donor with non-small cell lung cancer that progressed on radiotherapy plus ipilimumab. Written as DNA, the CDR3 is TGCGCCAGCAGCTTGGACCCGAACTATGGCTACACCTTC. This codes for CASSLDPNYGYTF.